This T cell receptor (beta chain) was sequenced in a study of T-cell memory formation after mild COVID-19. Of note for this clonotype: Its target is unknown.

TCR alpha and TCR beta cDNA libraries with sample barcodes and UMIs came from 5'RACE using constant-segment primers. TCRdb re-called the 5' RACE reads through MiXCR, storing one row per CDR3 protein. This sample has 190,000 or so distinct CDR3 sequences, with 20% to 25% found just once. Study-level points and caveats: Day 37-peaking second-wave clones had unconfirmed SARS-CoV-2 specificity. The study found contracting CD4+ clones mainly in CM and EM and contracting CD8+ clones in EMRA.

Trimming removed 1 base from V and 3 bases from J; junction bases left unmatched: 11. This CDR3 is built from 18 residues. Per the germline V gene, CDR1 is DFQATT and CDR2 is SNEGSKA (reference sequence). The receptor comes from an adult woman who had mild COVID-19 (a few samples of this study predate the infection). Cell type and time point are not known. The chain is built from TRBV20-1 and TRBJ2-7; 14 nucleotides line up with TRBD2. Input material: PBMCs or a T cell subset sorted from them (not recorded which). The CDR3 bases are TGCAGTGCTAGAGTTCCGGGACTAGCGGGAGCTGGGGGCTACGAGCAGTACTTC. Translated: CSARVPGLAGAGGYEQYF.